This T cell receptor beta chain was sequenced for a study of blood T cell repertoires in COVID-19. Trimming took 4 bases from V and 0 from J; bases not matched to a gene: 5. This CDR3 is built from 16 residues. Germline-derived CDR1 and CDR2 are SGDLS and YYNGEE. Here immunoSEQ multiplex PCR was the method, and the copy in TCRdb shows in-frame clones only, minus some. The sample lists around 240,000 clones, 90% occurring once. A PCR-confirmed or clinician-diagnosed COVID-19 case had contacted exposed participants within 2 weeks of entry. J is TRBJ2-2 and V is TRBV9; 8 nucleotides line up with TRBD2. This TCR came from a man in his forties or fifties who had been exposed to COVID-19. Sequenced input: PBMCs or T cells enriched from blood (not recorded which). CDR3 DNA: TGTGCCAGCAGCCGAGCGGGAGCCCCGAACACCGGGGAGCTGTTTTTT. The encoded protein is CASSRAGAPNTGELFF.